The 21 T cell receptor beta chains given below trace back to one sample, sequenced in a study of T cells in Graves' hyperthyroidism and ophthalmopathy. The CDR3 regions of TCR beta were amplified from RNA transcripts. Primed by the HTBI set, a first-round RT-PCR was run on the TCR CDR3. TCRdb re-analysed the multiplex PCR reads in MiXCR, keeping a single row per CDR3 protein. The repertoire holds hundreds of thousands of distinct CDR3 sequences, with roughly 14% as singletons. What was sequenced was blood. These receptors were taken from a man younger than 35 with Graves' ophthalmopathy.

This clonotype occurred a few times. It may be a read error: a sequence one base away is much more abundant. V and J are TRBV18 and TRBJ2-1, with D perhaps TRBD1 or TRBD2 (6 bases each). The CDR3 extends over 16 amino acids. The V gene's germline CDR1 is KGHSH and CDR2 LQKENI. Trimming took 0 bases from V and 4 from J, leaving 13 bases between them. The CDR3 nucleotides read TGTGCCAGCTCACCACCTACGGGGGCGTCGTACAATGAGCAGTTCTTC. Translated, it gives CASSPPTGASYNEQFF. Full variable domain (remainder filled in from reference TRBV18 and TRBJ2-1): NAGVMQNPRHLVRRRGQEARLRCSPMKGHSHVYWYRQLPEEGLKFMVYLQKENIIDESGMPKERFSAEFPKEGPSILRIQQVVRGDSAAYFCASSPPTGASYNEQFFGPGTRLTVL.

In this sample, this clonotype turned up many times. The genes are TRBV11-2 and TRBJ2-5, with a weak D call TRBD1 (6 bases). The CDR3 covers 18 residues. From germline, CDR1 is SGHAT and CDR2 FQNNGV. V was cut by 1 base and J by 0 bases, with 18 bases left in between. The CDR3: CASSLVAFWGHNQETQYF. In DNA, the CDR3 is TGTGCCAGCAGCTTAGTAGCTTTCTGGGGACACAACCAAGAGACCCAGTACTTC. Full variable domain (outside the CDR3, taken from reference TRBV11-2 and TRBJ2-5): EAGVAQSPRYKIIEKRQSVAFWCNPISGHATLYWYQQILGQGPKLLIQFQNNGVVDDSQLPKDRFSAERLKGVDSTLKIQPAKLEDSAVYLCASSLVAFWGHNQETQYFGPGTRLLVL.

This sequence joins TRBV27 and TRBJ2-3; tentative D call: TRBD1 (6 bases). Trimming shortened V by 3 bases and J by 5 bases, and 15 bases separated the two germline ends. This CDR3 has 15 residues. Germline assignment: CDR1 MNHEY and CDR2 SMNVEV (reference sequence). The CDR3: CASSFGGLGVDTQYF. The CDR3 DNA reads TGTGCCAGCAGTTTTGGGGGCCTAGGGGTAGATACGCAGTATTTT.

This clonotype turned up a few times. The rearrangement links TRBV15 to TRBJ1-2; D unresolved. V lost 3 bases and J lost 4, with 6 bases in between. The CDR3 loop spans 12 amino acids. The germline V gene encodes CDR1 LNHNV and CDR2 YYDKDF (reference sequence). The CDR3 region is CATSSRTYGYTF. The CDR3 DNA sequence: TGTGCCACCAGCAGCCGGACCTATGGCTACACCTTC.

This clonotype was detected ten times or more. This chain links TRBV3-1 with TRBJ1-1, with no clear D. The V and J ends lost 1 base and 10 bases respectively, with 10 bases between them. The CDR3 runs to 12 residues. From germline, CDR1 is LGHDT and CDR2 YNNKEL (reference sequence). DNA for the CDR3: TGTGCCAGCAGCCAAGGGGCAGTTGGAGCTTTCTTT. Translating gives CASSQGAVGAFF.

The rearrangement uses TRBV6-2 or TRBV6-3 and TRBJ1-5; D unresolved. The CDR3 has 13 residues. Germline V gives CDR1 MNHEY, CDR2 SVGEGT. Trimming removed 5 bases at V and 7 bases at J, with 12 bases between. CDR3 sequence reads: CASSLSEKQPQHF. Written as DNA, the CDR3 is TGTGCCAGCAGTCTCAGCGAGAAACAGCCCCAGCATTTT.

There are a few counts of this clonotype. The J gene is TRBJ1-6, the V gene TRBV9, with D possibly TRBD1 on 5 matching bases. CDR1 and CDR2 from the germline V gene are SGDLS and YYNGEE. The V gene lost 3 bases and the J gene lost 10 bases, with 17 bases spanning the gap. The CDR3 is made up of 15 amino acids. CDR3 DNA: TGTGCCAGCAGCGCCCCCGGGGACCCCCTGTCACCCCTCCACTTT. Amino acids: CASSAPGDPLSPLHF. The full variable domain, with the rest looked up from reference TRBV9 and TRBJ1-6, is DSGVTQTPKHLITATGQRVTLRCSPRSGDLSVYWYQQSLDQGLQFLIQYYNGEERAKGNILERFSAQQFPDLHSELNLSSLELGDSALYFCASSAPGDPLSPLHFGNGTRLTVT.

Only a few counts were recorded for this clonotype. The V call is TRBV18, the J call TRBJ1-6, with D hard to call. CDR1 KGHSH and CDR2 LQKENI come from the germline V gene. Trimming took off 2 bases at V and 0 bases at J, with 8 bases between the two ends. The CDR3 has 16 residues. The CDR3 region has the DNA TGTGCCAGCTCACCAAAACTGGGCTCCTATAATTCACCCCTCCACTTT. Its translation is CASSPKLGSYNSPLHF.

The CDR3 coding sequence is TGCAGTGCCATACTAGCGGGAGGGGAGGGGACCCAGTACTTC. Translated, it gives CSAILAGGEGTQYF. The rearrangement links TRBV20-1 to TRBJ2-5; 13 bases align to TRBD2. The CDR3 runs to 14 residues. V lost 6 bases and J lost 7; bases outside the gene matches: 8. The germline V gene encodes CDR1 DFQATT and CDR2 SNEGSKA (reference sequence).

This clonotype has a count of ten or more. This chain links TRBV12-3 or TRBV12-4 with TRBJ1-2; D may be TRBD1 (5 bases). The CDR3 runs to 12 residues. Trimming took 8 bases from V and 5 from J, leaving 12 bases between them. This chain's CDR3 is CASGRDRYGYTF. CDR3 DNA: TGTGCCAGCGGCAGGGACCGGTATGGCTACACCTTC.

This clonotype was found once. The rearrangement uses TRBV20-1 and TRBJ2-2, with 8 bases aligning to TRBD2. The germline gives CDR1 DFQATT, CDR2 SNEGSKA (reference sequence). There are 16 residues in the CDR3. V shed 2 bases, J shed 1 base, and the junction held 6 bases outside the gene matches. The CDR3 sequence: CSARSLGGGNTGELFF. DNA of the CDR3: TGCAGTGCTAGAAGCCTCGGGGGGGGGAACACCGGGGAGCTGTTTTTT.

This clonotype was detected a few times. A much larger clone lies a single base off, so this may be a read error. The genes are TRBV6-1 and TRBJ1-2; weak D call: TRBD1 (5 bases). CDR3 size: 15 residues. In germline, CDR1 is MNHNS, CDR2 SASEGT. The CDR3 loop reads CASSEGTQANYDYTF. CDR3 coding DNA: TGTGCCAGCAGTGAAGGGACACAAGCTAACTATGACTACACCTTC.

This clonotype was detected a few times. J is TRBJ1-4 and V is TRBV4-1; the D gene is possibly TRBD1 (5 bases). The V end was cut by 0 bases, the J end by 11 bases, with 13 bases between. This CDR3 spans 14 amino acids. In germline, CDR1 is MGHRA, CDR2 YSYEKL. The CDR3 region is CASSQDTGLGKLFF. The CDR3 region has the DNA TGCGCCAGCAGCCAAGATACAGGCCTGGGGAAACTGTTTTTT.

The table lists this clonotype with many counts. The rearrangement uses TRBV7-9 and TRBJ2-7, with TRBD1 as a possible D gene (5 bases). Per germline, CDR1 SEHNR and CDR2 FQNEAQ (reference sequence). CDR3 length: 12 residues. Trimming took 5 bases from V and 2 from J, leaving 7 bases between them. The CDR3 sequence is CASSVQAYEQYF. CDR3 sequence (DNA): TGTGCCAGCAGCGTACAGGCCTACGAGCAGTACTTC.

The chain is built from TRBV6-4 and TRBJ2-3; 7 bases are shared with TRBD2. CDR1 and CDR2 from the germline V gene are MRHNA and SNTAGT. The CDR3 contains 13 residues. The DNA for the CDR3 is TGTCACCTCTGGGCGGGAGCGAGAGATACGCAGTATTTT. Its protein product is CHLWAGARDTQYF.

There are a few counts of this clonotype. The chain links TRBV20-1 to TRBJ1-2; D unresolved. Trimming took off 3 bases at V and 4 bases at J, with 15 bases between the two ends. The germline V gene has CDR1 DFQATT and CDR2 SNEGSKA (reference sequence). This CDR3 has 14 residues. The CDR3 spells CSASVGRTPYGYTF. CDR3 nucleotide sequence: TGCAGTGCTAGCGTCGGCAGGACTCCCTATGGCTACACCTTC.

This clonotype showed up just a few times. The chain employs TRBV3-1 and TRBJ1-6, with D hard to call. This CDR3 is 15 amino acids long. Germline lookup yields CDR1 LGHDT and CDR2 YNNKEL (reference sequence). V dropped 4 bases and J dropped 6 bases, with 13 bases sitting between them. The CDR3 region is CASSRRTEGNSPLHF. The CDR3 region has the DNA TGTGCCAGCAGCCGAAGAACCGAGGGTAATTCACCCCTCCACTTT.

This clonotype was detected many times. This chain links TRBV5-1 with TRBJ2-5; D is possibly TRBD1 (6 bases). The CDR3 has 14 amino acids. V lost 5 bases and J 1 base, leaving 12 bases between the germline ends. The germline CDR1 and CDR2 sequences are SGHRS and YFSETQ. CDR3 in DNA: TGCGCCAGCAGGAAGTCGGACAGCCAAGAGACCCAGTACTTC. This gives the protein CASRKSDSQETQYF.

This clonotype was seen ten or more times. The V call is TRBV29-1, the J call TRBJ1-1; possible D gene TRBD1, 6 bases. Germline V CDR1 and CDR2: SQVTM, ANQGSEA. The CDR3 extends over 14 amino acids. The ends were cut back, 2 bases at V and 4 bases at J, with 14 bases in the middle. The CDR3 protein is CSVEPQQGRTEAFF. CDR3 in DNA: TGCAGCGTTGAACCCCAGCAGGGGCGCACTGAAGCTTTCTTT.

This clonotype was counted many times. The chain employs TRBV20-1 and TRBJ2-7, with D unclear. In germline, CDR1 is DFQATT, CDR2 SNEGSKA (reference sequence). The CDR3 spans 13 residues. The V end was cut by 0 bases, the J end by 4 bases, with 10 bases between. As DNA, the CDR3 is TGCAGTGCTAGAGAAGGCATAGCATACGAGCAGTACTTC. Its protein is CSAREGIAYEQYF.

CDR3 sequence: CAISERTATGGGNQPQHF. The CDR3 coding sequence is TGTGCCATCAGTGAGCGGACGGCGACAGGGGGTGGCAATCAGCCCCAGCATTTT. The chain has TRBV10-3 and TRBJ1-5, with TRBD1 matching 9 bases. J was trimmed by 2 bases and V by 2 bases; bases with no gene match: 10. The CDR3 has 18 amino acids. From germline, CDR1 is ENHRY and CDR2 SYGVKD.